One sample yielded the 26 T cell receptor beta chains listed below, sequenced in a study of T-cell reconstitution after alpha-beta-depleted transplantation in children. TCRbeta library construction was performed incorporating unique molecular identifiers. Each CDR3 protein gets one entry after TCRdb re-called the PCR reads with MiXCR. The sample yields some 150,000 distinct CDR3 sequences, about 9% seen once. Specimen: PBMCs, mostly from graft donor cells, collected 180 days after TCRalphabeta/CD19-depleted stem cell transplant. These receptors originate from a female patient under 10 years old who had a stem cell transplant for congenital amegakaryocytic thrombocytopenia, so the T cells may come from the graft donor.

The V call is TRBV20-1, the J call TRBJ1-2; no definite D call. The CDR3 runs to 12 residues. Trimming removed 3 bases at V and 2 bases at J, with 7 bases between. Germline lookup yields CDR1 DFQATT and CDR2 SNEGSKA (reference sequence). The DNA for the CDR3 is TGCAGTGCTAGGGAACCCAACTATGGCTACACCTTC. It is translated as CSAREPNYGYTF.

There are a few counts of this clonotype. This chain links TRBV12-3 or TRBV12-4 with TRBJ2-2, with D uncertain. This CDR3 comprises 13 residues. V was trimmed by 4 bases and J by 3 bases, leaving 6 bases between them. Here the CDR3 DNA reads TGTGCCAGCAGTTCCGACTACACCGGGGAGCTGTTTTTT. It encodes CASSSDYTGELFF.

This clonotype was detected many times. The gene calls are TRBV29-1 and TRBJ1-1, with 8 bases identical to TRBD1. This CDR3 has 13 amino acids. Germline values: CDR1 SQVTM, CDR2 ANQGSEA. V dropped 7 bases and J dropped 10; count of bases not matched to a gene: 14. The CDR3 nucleotides read TGCAGCGCCAGTCCCGGGACAGGCACCGGAGCTTTCTTT. Its translation is CSASPGTGTGAFF. The variable domain in full, completed from reference TRBV29-1 and TRBJ1-1, reads SAVISQKPSRDICQRGTSLTIQCQVDSQVTMMFWYRQQPGQSLTLIATANQGSEATYESGFVIDKFPISRPNLTFSTLTVSNMSPEDSSIYLCSASPGTGTGAFFGQGTRLTVV.

This clonotype came up a few times. V gene TRBV20-1 combines with J gene TRBJ2-7; 10 bases agree with TRBD2. The germline V gene encodes CDR1 DFQATT and CDR2 SNEGSKA (reference sequence). The CDR3 is 15 amino acids. With 0 bases clipped from V and 5 bases from J, the junction kept 7 bases outside the gene matches. The CDR3 loop is CSAREGSGGYNEQYF. The CDR3 bases are TGCAGTGCTAGAGAGGGTAGCGGGGGGTACAACGAGCAGTACTTC.

This clonotype was seen repeatedly, ten times or more. The chain couples TRBV20-1 to TRBJ2-3; 12 bases fit TRBD2. The germline V gene has CDR1 DFQATT and CDR2 SNEGSKA (reference sequence). The CDR3 is 18 residues long. With V trimmed by 4 bases and J by 4 bases, 15 bases remained unmatched. The CDR3 DNA follows: TGCAGTGCTAACACCCTACTAGCGGGAGGCTTAATCGCAGATACGCAGTATTTT. It yields the protein CSANTLLAGGLIADTQYF.

There are many counts of this clonotype. The CDR3 loop reads CSARTGGIRDEQYF. The CDR3 region has the DNA TGCAGTGCTAGAACGGGCGGGATTAGGGACGAGCAGTACTTC. The V call is TRBV20-1, the J call TRBJ2-7; a possible D gene is TRBD2 (6 bases). The CDR3 consists of 14 residues. CDR1 is DFQATT, CDR2 SNEGSKA, per germline (reference sequence). Trimming pared 2 bases from V and 5 bases from J, leaving 16 bases between.

This clonotype showed up many times. The chain combines TRBV20-1 with TRBJ1-3, with 8 positions matching TRBD1. The J segment lost 7 bases and the V segment lost 6 bases, leaving 11 bases of the junction unmatched. From germline, CDR1 is DFQATT and CDR2 SNEGSKA (reference sequence). The CDR3 runs to 14 residues. The CDR3 sequence is CSAWDRQHGNTIYF. The CDR3 DNA is TGCAGTGCCTGGGACAGGCAACATGGCAACACCATATATTTT.

This clonotype was found many times. J is TRBJ1-5 and V is TRBV29-1; D unresolved. V lost 4 bases and J 3 bases, leaving 10 bases between the germline ends. CDR1 and CDR2 from the germline V gene are SQVTM and ANQGSEA. CDR3 size: 13 residues. The CDR3 sequence is CSVVEQLNQPQHF. The CDR3 DNA reads TGCAGCGTTGTAGAACAGCTCAATCAGCCCCAGCATTTT.

CDR3 in DNA: TGTGCCAGCAGCCCCCTTTGGGCAGCAGATACGCAGTATTTT. Translation: CASSPLWAADTQYF. The J gene is TRBJ2-3, the V gene TRBV7-2; no clear D gene. V was cut by 5 bases and J by 4 bases, with 13 bases left in between. Germline V gene data show CDR1 as SGHTA and CDR2 as FQGNSA. The CDR3 extends over 14 amino acids.

This clonotype was counted many times. The V and J genes are TRBV19 and TRBJ1-2, with D unclear. This CDR3 has 14 residues. The germline CDR1 and CDR2 sequences are LNHDA and SQIVND (reference sequence). V was cut by 2 bases and J by 6 bases, with 13 bases left in between. CDR3 nucleotide sequence: TGTGCCAGTAGTATAACAGTCCGTTCGGATGGCTACACCTTC. Protein sequence: CASSITVRSDGYTF.

The CDR3 DNA is TGTGCCAGCTCCCCCCGAGGGGGGGCAGATACGCAGTATTTT. Translated: CASSPRGGADTQYF. The V gene is TRBV18, the J gene TRBJ2-3, with TRBD2 as a possible D gene (7 bases). The germline V and J ends were trimmed by 6 bases and 4 bases, with 14 bases remaining between them. CDR3 size: 14 residues. Looked up from germline, CDR1 is KGHSH and CDR2 is LQKENI. The full variable domain, completed using reference TRBV18 and TRBJ2-3, is NAGVMQNPRHLVRRRGQEARLRCSPMKGHSHVYWYRQLPEEGLKFMVYLQKENIIDESGMPKERFSAEFPKEGPSILRIQQVVRGDSAAYFCASSPRGGADTQYFGPGTRLTVL.

Concerning this clonotype: Given a much more abundant clone one base away, this may be a read error. The chain combines TRBV20-1 with TRBJ2-3; D possibly corresponds to TRBD2 (6 bases). The V gene's germline CDR1 is DFQATT and CDR2 SNEGSKA (reference sequence). Trimming stripped 4 bases from V and 4 bases from J, with 12 bases between. The CDR3 contains 13 residues. The CDR3 DNA is TGCAGTGCTACTACCGGGAGTCCAGATACGCAGTATTTT. Its translation is CSATTGSPDTQYF.

This clonotype was seen a handful of times. Compared with germline, one end of the junction differs, possibly owing to a read error. The chain employs TRBV27 and TRBJ1-1; D ambiguous. Germline V gene lookup returns CDR1 MNHEY and CDR2 SMNVEV (reference sequence). The CDR3 totals 8 residues. CDR3 nucleotide sequence: TGTGCCAGCGGAGGTCCTCTGTTT. Encoded protein: CASGGPLF.

In this sample, this clonotype turned up many times. The chain recombines TRBV7-8 with TRBJ1-4; tentative D call: TRBD1 (5 bases). This CDR3 has 14 residues. V was cut by 8 bases and J by 0 bases, with 10 bases left in between. Germline V gives CDR1 SGHVS, CDR2 FQNEAQ. The CDR3 DNA follows: TGTGCCAGCGGCCTAGGGGCAACTAATGAAAAACTGTTTTTT. The encoded protein is CASGLGATNEKLFF.

This clonotype was detected only a few times. V and J are TRBV19 and TRBJ2-7, with 9 bases lining up with TRBD1. V was clipped by 6 bases and J by 0 bases; unmatched bases: 15. This CDR3 is built from 18 residues. Germline V CDR1 and CDR2: LNHDA, SQIVND (reference sequence). CDR3 coding DNA: TGTGCCAGTAGCGTCACGGGGACAGGGAGGGCGATCTCCTACGAGCAGTACTTC. Protein sequence: CASSVTGTGRAISYEQYF.

This clonotype was observed a handful of times. This chain joins TRBV15 and TRBJ2-7, with D tentatively TRBD1 or TRBD2 (5 bases each). Germline CDR1 and CDR2: LNHNV and YYDKDF (reference sequence). The ends were cut back, 5 bases at V and 3 bases at J, with 26 bases in the middle. This CDR3 spans 18 amino acids. The CDR3: CATSQDRRPIGALYEQYF. The CDR3 DNA follows: TGTGCCACCAGCCAAGACCGACGCCCAATCGGGGCCCTCTACGAGCAGTACTTC.

With respect to this clonotype: A much larger clonotype is one base distant, so this may be a read error. The chain combines TRBV3-1 with TRBJ2-5, with D perhaps TRBD2 (6 bases). CDR1 and CDR2 from the germline V gene are LGHDT and YNNKEL (reference sequence). The CDR3 is made up of 14 amino acids. CDR3 loop: CSSSSAGPQETQYF. The CDR3 DNA reads TGTTCCAGCAGCTCAGCGGGTCCCCAAGAGACCCAGTACTTC.

This clonotype has just a few counts. This chain joins TRBV20-1 and TRBJ1-6; no definite D call. This CDR3 has 14 amino acids. V was shortened by 6 bases and J by 6 bases, with 15 bases between the two germline ends. The germline CDR1 and CDR2 sequences are DFQATT and SNEGSKA (reference sequence). In DNA, the CDR3 is TGCAGTGCCAACCCGGGCAGCCCTAATTCACCCCTCCACTTT. Encoded protein: CSANPGSPNSPLHF.

Ten or more counts support this clonotype. The chain is built from TRBV30 and TRBJ1-1, with D hard to call. The CDR3 runs to 15 residues. V lost 2 bases, J lost 1 base, and 14 bases lay in between. From germline, CDR1 is GTSNPN and CDR2 SVGIG (reference sequence). CDR3 bases: TGTGCCTGGAGTTATTACCTCCGGCGGAACACTGAAGCTTTCTTT. Translation gives CAWSYYLRRNTEAFF. Supplemented by reference TRBV30 and TRBJ1-1, the full variable domain reads SQTIHQWPATLVQPVGSPLSLECTVEGTSNPNLYWYRQAAGRGLQLLFYSVGIGQISSEVPQNLSASRPQDRQFILSSKKLLLSDSGFYLCAWSYYLRRNTEAFFGQGTRLTVV.

This clonotype was seen more than once but under ten times. This chain connects TRBV28 to TRBJ1-1; D is unresolved. This CDR3 has 14 residues. Germline V gene sequence: CDR1 MDHEN, CDR2 SYDVKM. The V gene lost 6 bases and the J gene lost 0 bases, with 11 bases spanning the gap. CDR3 in DNA: TGTGCCAGCAGACTCTGGACTCTGAACACTGAAGCTTTCTTT. This codes for CASRLWTLNTEAFF.

This clonotype has ten or more counts. V gene TRBV6-2 or TRBV6-3 combines with J gene TRBJ2-7, with a possible D match to TRBD2 (6 bases). CDR1 and CDR2 (germline): MNHEY, SVGEGT. The V end was cut by 2 bases, the J end by 7 bases, with 18 bases between. The CDR3 sequence is 15 residues long. The CDR3 here is CASSYPTGTPDEQYF. CDR3 coding DNA: TGTGCCAGCAGTTACCCCACCGGGACTCCAGATGAGCAGTACTTC.

This clonotype was seen at least ten times. This CDR3 is CSARGVTVEQYF. CDR3 sequence (DNA): TGCAGTGCTAGAGGGGTGACGGTCGAGCAGTACTTC. The chain has TRBV20-1 and TRBJ2-7; D not resolved. Per germline, CDR1 DFQATT and CDR2 SNEGSKA (reference sequence). V shed 1 base and J shed 6 bases, with 10 bases lying between them. CDR3 length: 12 residues.

This clonotype was recorded many times. This chain joins TRBV9 and TRBJ2-1; tentative D call: TRBD2 (6 bases). The V gene's germline CDR1 is SGDLS and CDR2 YYNGEE. Trimming cost V 0 bases and J 7 bases, with 11 bases left between them. The CDR3 spans 14 residues. The CDR3 bases are TGTGCCAGCAGCGTAGTCCCTAGCGAAAATGAGCAGTTCTTC. Residues: CASSVVPSENEQFF.

This clonotype was counted at least ten times. This sequence joins TRBV7-8 and TRBJ2-1; 11 nucleotides agree with TRBD2. V lost 1 base to trimming and J lost 6 bases; unmatched junction nucleotides: 14. The CDR3 has 19 residues. Germline CDR1 SGHVS, CDR2 FQNEAQ. The CDR3 sequence is CASSLVRASGGSIPNEQFF. The CDR3 nucleotides are TGTGCCAGCAGCTTAGTTCGGGCTAGCGGGGGGTCTATACCCAATGAGCAGTTCTTC.

This clonotype was seen many times. The rearrangement joins TRBV28 to TRBJ1-6, with TRBD1 matching over 8 bases. CDR3 size: 14 residues. CDR1 MDHEN and CDR2 SYDVKM come from the germline V gene. V gave up 11 bases and J gave up 9 bases; unmatched junction bases: 12. CDR3 amino acids: CAAQGAGGSSPLHF. The CDR3 bases are TGTGCCGCCCAGGGGGCAGGGGGTTCTTCACCCCTCCACTTT. The full variable domain, its missing parts supplied by reference TRBV28 and TRBJ1-6, is DVKVTQSSRYLVKRTGEKVFLECVQDMDHENMFWYRQDPGLGLRLIYFSYDVKMKEKGDIPEGYSVSREKKERFSLILESASTNQTSMYLCAAQGAGGSSPLHFGNGTRLTVT.

This clonotype has ten or more counts. The chain links TRBV4-2 to TRBJ2-5; 7 bases align to TRBD1. After removal of 2 bases from V and 4 bases from J, the junction contained 13 bases not matched to a gene. CDR1 is LGHNA and CDR2 is YNFKEQ in the germline V gene. This CDR3 has 17 amino acids. DNA of the CDR3: TGTGCCAGCAGCCAAAACGTCCCGGGACAGTGGACAGAGACCCAGTACTTC. Translating gives CASSQNVPGQWTETQYF.